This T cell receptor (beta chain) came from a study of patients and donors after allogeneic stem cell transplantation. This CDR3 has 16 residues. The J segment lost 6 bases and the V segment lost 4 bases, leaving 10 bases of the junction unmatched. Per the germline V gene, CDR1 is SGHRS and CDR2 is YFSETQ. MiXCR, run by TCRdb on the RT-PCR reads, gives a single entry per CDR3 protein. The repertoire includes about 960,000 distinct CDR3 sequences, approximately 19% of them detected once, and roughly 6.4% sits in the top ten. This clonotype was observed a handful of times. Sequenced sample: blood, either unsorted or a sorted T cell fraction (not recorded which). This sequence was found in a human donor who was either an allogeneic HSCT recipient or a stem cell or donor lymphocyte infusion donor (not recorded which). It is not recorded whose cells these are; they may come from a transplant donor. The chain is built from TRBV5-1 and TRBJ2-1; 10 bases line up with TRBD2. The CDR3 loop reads CASSPSGSGRANEQFF. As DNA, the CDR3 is TGCGCCAGCAGCCCGAGCGGGAGCGGGAGGGCCAATGAGCAGTTCTTC.